The clone carrying this T cell receptor beta chain appeared many times. Its antigen is currently unknown. Synthesis of cDNA used 5'RACE (with 10-nucleotide random UMIs). TCRdb fed the 5' RACE reads into MiXCR, producing one record per CDR3 protein. The sample lists tens of thousands of distinct CDR3 sequences; 3% to 5% were seen once. CDR1 and CDR2 (germline): SGHTA, FQGNSA. The germline V and J ends were trimmed by 3 bases and 1 base, with 8 bases remaining between them. The CDR3 runs 14 residues. This entry belongs to a study of neurological immune-mediated disorders. Study observations and caveats: On phylogenetic grouping, the repertoires of 18 of 34 multiple sclerosis patients fell within one related-CDR3 cluster, constituting a possible signature.

The specimen was PBMCs. The TCR comes from a man aged 25 to 40 with multiple sclerosis. This chain links TRBV7-2 with TRBJ2-3; D uncertain. The CDR3 spells CASSFSPGTDTQYF. The CDR3 coding sequence is TGTGCCAGCAGCTTCTCTCCTGGCACAGATACGCAGTATTTT.